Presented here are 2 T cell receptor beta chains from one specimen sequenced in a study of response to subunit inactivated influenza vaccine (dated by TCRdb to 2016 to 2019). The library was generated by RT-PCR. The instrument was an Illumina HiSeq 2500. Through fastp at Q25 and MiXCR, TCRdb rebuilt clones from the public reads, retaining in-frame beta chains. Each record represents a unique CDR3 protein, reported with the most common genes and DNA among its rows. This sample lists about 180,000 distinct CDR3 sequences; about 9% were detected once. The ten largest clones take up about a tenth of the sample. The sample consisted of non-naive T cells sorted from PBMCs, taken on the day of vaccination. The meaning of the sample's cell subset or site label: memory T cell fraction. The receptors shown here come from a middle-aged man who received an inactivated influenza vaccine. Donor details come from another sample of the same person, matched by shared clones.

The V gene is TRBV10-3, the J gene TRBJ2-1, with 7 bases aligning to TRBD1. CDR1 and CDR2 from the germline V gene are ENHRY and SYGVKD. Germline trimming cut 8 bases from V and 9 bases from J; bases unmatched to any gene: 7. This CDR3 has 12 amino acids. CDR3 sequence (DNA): TGTGCCATCGGGGAGACAGGGACTGAGCAGTTCTTC. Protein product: CAIGETGTEQFF.

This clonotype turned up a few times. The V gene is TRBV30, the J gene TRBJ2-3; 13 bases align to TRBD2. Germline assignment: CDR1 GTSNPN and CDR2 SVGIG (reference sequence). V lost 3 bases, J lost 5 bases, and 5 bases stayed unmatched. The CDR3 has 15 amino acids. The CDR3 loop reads CAWSILAGGGDTQYF. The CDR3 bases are TGTGCCTGGAGCATACTAGCGGGAGGGGGAGATACGCAGTATTTT.